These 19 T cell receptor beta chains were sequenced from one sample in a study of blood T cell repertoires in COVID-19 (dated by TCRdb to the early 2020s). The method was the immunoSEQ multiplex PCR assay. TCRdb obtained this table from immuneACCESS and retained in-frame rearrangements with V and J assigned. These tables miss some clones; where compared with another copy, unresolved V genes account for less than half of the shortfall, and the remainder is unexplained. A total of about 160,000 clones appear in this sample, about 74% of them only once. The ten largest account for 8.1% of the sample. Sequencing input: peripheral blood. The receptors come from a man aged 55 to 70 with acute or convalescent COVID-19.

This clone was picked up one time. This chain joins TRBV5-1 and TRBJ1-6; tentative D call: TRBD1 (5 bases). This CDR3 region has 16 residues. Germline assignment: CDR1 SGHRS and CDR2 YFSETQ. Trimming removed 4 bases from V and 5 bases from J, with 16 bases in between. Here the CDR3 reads CASSLDMPGNNSPLHF. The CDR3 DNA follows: TGCGCCAGCAGCCTGGATATGCCAGGGAATAATTCACCCCTCCACTTT. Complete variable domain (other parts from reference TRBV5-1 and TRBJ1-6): KAGVTQTPRYLIKTRGQQVTLSCSPISGHRSVSWYQQTPGQGLQFLFEYFSETQRNKGNFPGRFSGRQFSNSRSEMNVSTLELGDSALYLCASSLDMPGNNSPLHFGNGTRLTVT.

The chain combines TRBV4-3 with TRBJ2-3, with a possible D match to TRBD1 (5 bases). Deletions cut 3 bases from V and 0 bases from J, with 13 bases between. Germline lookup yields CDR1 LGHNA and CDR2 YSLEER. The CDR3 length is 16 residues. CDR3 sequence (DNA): TGCGCCAGCAGCCAGGATCAGGGTAGAAGCACAGATACGCAGTATTTT. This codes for CASSQDQGRSTDTQYF.

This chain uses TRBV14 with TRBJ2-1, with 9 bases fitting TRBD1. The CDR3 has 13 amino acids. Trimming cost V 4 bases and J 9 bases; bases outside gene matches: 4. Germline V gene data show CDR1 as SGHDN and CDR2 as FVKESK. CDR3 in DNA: TGTGCCAGCAGCCCCTACAGGGGGCCTGAGCAGTTCTTC. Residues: CASSPYRGPEQFF.

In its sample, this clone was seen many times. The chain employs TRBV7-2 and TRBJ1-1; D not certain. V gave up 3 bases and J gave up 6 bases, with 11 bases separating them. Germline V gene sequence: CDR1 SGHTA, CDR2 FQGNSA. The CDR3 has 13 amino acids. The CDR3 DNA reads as TGTGCCAGCAGCTTGCACGCGGTACCTGAAGCTTTCTTT. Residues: CASSLHAVPEAFF.

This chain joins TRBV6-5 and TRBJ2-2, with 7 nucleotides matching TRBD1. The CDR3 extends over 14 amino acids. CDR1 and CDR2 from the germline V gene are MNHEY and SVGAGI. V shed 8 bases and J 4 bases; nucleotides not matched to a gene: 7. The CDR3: CASRLTGSTGELFF. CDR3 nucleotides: TGTGCCAGCCGTTTGACAGGGTCCACCGGGGAGCTGTTTTTT.

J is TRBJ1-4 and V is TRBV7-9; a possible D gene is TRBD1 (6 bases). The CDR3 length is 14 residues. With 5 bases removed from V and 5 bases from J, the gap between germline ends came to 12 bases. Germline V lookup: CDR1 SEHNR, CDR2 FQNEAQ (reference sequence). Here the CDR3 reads CASSLGQRNEKLFF. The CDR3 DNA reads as TGTGCCAGCAGCCTCGGACAGCGGAATGAAAAACTGTTTTTT.

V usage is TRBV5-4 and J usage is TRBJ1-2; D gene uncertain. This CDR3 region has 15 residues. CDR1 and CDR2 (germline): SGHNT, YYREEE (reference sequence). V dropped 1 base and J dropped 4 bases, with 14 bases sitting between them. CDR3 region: CASSLIGDSFYGYTF. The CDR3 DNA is TGTGCCAGCAGCTTGATCGGTGATTCCTTCTATGGCTACACCTTC.

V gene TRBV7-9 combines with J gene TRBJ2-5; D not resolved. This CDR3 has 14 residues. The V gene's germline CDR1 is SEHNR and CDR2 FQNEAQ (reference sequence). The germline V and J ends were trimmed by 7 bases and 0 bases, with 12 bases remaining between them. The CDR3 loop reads CASTAAGYQETQYF. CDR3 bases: TGTGCCAGCACTGCCGCCGGGTACCAAGAGACCCAGTACTTC.

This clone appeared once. DNA of the CDR3: TGTGCCATCAGGGCCACACCGAACACTGAAGCTTTCTTT. This sequence encodes CAIRATPNTEAFF. This chain connects TRBV10-3 to TRBJ1-1; D gene ambiguous. Looked up from germline, CDR1 is ENHRY and CDR2 is SYGVKD. V lost 6 bases and J 1 base, leaving 9 bases between the germline ends. This CDR3 has 13 residues.

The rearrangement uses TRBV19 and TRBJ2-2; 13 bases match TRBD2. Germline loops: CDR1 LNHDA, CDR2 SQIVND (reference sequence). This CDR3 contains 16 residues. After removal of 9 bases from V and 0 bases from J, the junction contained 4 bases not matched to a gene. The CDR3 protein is CASRTSGGANTGELFF. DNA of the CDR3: TGTGCCAGCAGGACTAGCGGGGGTGCGAACACCGGGGAGCTGTTTTTT.

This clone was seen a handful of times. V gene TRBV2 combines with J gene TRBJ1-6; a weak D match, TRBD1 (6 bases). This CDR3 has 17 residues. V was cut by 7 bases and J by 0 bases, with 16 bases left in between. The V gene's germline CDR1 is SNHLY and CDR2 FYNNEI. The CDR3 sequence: CASTMTGLSSYNSPLHF. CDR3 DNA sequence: TGTGCCAGCACCATGACAGGTCTTAGCTCCTATAATTCACCCCTCCACTTT.

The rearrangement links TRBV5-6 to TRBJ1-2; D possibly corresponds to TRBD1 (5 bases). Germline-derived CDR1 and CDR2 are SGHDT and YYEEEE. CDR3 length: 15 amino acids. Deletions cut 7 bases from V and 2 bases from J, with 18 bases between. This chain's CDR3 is CASRRWGLGNYGYTF. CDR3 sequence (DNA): TGTGCCAGCCGACGGTGGGGCCTGGGGAACTATGGCTACACCTTC. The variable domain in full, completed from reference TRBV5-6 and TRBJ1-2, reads DAGVTQSPTHLIKTRGQQVTLRCSPKSGHDTVSWYQQALGQGPQFIFQYYEEEERQRGNFPDRFSGHQFPNYSSELNVNALLLGDSALYLCASRRWGLGNYGYTFGSGTRLTVV.

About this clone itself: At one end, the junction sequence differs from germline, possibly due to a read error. CDR3 nucleotides: TGTGCCAGCAGTTTTGGGACAGGGAAGGCGGTAAACTTC. Translating gives CASSFGTGKAVNF. The V gene is TRBV27, the J gene TRBJ2-7; 9 bases are a match to TRBD1. From germline, CDR1 is MNHEY and CDR2 SMNVEV (reference sequence). This CDR3 is 13 amino acids long.

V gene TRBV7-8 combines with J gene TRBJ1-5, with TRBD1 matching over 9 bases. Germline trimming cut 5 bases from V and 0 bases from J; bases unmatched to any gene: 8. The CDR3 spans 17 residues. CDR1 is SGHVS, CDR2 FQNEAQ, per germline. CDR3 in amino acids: CASSLEGQGYSNQPQHF. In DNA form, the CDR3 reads TGTGCCAGCAGCCTAGAAGGACAGGGGTATAGCAATCAGCCCCAGCATTTT.

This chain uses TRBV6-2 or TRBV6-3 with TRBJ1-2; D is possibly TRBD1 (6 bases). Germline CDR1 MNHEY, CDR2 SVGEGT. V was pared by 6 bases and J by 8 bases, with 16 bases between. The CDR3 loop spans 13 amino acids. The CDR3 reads CASSRLEGEGYTF. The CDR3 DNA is TGTGCCAGCAGCCGCCTCGAGGGGGAAGGCTACACCTTC.

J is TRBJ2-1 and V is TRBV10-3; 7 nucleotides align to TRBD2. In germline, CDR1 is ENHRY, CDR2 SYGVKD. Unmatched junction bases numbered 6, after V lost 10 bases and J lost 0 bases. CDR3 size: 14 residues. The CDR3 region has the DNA TGTGCCACCTGGGGGGGGAACTCCTACAATGAGCAGTTCTTC. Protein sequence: CATWGGNSYNEQFF.

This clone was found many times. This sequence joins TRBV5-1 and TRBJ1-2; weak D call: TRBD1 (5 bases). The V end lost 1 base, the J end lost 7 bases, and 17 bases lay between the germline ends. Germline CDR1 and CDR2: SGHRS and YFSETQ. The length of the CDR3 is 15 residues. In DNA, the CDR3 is TGCGCCAGCAGCTTGACAGCAGGGTACGGGGGTGGCTACACCTTC. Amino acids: CASSLTAGYGGGYTF.

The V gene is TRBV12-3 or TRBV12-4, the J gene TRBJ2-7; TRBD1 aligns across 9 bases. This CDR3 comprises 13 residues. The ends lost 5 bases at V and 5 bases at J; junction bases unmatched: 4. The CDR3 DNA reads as TGTGCCAGCAGTAGCCGGGACAGGGACGAGCAGTACTTC. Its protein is CASSSRDRDEQYF.

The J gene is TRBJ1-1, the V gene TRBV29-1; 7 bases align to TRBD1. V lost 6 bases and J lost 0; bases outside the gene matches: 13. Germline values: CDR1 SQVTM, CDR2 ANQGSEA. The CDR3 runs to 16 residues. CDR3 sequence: CSVNDLWDSLNTEAFF. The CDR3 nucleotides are TGCAGCGTGAACGACCTTTGGGACAGTTTGAACACTGAAGCTTTCTTT.